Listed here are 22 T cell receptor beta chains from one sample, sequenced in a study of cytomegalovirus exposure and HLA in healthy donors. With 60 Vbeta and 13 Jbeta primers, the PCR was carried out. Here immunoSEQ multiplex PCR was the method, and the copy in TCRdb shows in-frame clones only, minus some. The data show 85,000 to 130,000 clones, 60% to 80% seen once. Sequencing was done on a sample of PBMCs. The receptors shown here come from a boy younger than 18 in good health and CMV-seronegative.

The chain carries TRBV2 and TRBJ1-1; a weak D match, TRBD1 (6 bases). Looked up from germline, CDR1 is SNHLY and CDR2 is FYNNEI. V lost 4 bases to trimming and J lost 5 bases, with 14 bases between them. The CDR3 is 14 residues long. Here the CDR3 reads CASSAMPGETEAFF. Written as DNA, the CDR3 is TGTGCCAGCAGTGCGATGCCAGGGGAAACTGAAGCTTTCTTT.

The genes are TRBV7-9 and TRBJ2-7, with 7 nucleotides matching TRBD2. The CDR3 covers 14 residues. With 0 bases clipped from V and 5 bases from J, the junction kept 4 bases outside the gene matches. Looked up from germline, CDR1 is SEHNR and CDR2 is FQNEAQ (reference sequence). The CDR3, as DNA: TGTGCCAGCAGCTTAGCGGGGGGGATTCACGAGCAGTACTTC. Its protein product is CASSLAGGIHEQYF.

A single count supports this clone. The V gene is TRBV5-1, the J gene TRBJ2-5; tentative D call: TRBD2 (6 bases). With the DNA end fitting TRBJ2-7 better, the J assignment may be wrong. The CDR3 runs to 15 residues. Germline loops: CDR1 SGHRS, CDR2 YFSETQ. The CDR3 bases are TGCGCCAGCAGCCCCCTGGAGGGGCCCTCCTACGAGCAGTACTTC. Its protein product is CASSPLEGPSYEQYF.

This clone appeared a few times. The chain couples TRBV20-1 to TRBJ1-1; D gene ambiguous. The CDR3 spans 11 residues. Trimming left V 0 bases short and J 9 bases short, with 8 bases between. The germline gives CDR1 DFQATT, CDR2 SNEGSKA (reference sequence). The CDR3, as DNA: TGCAGTGCTAGAGAGGTGACAAAAGCTTTCTTT. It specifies CSAREVTKAFF.

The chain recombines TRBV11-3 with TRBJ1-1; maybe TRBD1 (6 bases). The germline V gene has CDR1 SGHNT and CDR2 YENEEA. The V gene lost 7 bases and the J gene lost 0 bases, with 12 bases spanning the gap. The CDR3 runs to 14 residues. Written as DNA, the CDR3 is TGTGCCAGCACCGGGGGGCGGCTGAACACTGAAGCTTTCTTT. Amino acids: CASTGGRLNTEAFF.

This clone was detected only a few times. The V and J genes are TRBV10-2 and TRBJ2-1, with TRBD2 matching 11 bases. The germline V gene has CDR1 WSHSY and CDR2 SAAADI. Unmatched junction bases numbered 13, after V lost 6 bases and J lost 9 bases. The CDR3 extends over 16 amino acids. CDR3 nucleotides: TGCGCCAGCAGAGAACCACTAGCGGGAGTTAATAGTGAGCAGTTCTTC. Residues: CASREPLAGVNSEQFF.

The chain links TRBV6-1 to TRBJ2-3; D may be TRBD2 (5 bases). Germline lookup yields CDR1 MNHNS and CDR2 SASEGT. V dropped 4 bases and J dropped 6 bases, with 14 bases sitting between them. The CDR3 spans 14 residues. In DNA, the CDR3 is TGTGCCAGCAGTGGCTCCGGGAATCTGGATACGCAGTATTTT. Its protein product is CASSGSGNLDTQYF.

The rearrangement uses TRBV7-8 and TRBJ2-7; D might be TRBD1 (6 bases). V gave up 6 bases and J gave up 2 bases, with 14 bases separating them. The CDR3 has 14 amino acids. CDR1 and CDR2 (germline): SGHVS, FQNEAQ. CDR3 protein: CASREGVSTYEQYF. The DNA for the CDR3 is TGTGCCAGCAGAGAGGGGGTTTCTACCTACGAGCAGTACTTC.

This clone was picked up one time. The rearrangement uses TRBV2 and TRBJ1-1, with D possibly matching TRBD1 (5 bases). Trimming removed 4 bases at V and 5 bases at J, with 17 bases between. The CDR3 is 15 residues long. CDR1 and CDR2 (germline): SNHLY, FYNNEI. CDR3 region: CASSVGGGLKTEAFF. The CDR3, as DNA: TGTGCCAGCAGTGTTGGGGGAGGGCTAAAGACTGAAGCTTTCTTT. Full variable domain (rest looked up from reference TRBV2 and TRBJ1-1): EPEVTQTPSHQVTQMGQEVILRCVPISNHLYFYWYRQILGQKVEFLVSFYNNEISEKSEIFDDQFSVERPDGSNFTLKIRSTKLEDSAMYFCASSVGGGLKTEAFFGQGTRLTVV.

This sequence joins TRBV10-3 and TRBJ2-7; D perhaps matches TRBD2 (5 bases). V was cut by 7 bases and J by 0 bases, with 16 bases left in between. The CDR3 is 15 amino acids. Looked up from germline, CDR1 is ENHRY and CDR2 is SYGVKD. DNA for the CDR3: TGTGCCATCACCCCCCATGAGGAGGTCTCCTACGAGCAGTACTTC. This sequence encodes CAITPHEEVSYEQYF.

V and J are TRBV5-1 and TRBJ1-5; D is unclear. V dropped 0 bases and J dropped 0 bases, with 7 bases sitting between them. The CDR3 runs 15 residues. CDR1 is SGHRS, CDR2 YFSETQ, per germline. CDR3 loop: CASSLGIYSNQPQHF. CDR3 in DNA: TGCGCCAGCAGCTTGGGCATCTATAGCAATCAGCCCCAGCATTTT.

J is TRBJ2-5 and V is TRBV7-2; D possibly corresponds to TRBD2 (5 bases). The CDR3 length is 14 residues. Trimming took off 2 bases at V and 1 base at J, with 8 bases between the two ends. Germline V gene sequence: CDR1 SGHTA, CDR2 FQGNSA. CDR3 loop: CASSLRGPQETQYF. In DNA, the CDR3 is TGTGCCAGCAGCTTACGGGGTCCCCAAGAGACCCAGTACTTC. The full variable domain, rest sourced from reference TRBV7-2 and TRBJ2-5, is GAGVSQSPSNKVTEKGKDVELRCDPISGHTALYWYRQSLGQGLEFLIYFQGNSAPDKSGLPSDRFSAERTGGSVSTLTIQRTQQEDSAVYLCASSLRGPQETQYFGPGTRLLVL.

The CDR3 is CASSLASRGTYNEQFF. CDR3 in DNA: TGTGCCAGCAGCTTGGCCAGCAGGGGGACCTACAATGAGCAGTTCTTC. The rearrangement joins TRBV5-6 to TRBJ2-1, with 7 bases aligning to TRBD1. The CDR3 is 16 residues long. Germline V gene data show CDR1 as SGHDT and CDR2 as YYEEEE. V shed 0 bases, J shed 2 bases, and the junction held 5 bases outside the gene matches.

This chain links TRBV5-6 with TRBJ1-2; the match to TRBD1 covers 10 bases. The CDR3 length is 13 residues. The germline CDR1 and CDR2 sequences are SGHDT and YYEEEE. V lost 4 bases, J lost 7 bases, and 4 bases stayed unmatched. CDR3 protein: CASSPRDRGGYTF. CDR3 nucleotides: TGTGCCAGCAGCCCCCGGGACAGGGGTGGCTACACCTTC.

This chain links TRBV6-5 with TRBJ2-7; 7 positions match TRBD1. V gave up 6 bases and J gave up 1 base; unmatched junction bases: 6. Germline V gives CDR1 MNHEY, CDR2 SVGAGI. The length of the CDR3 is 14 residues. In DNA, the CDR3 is TGTGCCAGCAGACGGACAGGTTTATCCTACGAGCAGTACTTC. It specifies CASRRTGLSYEQYF.

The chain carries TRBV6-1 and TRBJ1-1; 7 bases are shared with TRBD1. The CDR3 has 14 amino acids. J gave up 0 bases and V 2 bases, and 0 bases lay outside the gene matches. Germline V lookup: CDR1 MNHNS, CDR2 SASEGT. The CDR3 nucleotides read TGTGCCAGCAGTGAACAGGGGGTGAACACTGAAGCTTTCTTT. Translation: CASSEQGVNTEAFF.

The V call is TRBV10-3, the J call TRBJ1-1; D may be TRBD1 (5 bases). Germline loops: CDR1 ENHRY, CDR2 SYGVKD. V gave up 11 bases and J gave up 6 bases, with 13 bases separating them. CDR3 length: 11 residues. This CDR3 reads CAAGREAEAFF. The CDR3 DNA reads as TGTGCCGCGGGGCGGGAGGCTGAAGCTTTCTTT.

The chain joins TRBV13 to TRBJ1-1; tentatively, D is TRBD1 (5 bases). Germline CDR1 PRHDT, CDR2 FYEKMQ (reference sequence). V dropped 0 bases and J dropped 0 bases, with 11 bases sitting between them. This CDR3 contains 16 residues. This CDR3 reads CASSLGPGGVNTEAFF. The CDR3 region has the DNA TGTGCCAGCAGCTTAGGCCCTGGGGGGGTGAACACTGAAGCTTTCTTT.

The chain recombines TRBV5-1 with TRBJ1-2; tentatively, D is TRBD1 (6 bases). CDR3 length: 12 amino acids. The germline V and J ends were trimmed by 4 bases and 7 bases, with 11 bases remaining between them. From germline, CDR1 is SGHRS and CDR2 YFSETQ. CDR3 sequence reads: CASSVQGTGYTF. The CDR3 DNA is TGCGCCAGCAGCGTCCAGGGGACTGGCTACACCTTC.

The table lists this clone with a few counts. CDR3 protein: CASSELGAQTQYF. CDR3 coding DNA: TGTGCCAGCAGTGAACTAGGGGCGCAGACCCAGTACTTC. The chain joins TRBV6-1 to TRBJ2-5; possible D gene TRBD1, 5 bases. V shed 2 bases and J shed 6 bases, with 10 bases lying between them. CDR3 length equals 13 residues. CDR1 MNHNS and CDR2 SASEGT come from the germline V gene.

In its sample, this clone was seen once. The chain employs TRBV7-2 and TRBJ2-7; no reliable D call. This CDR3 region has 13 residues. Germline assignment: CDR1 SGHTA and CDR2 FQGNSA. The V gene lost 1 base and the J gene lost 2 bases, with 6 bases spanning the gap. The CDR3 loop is CASSLDSPYEQYF. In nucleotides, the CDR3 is TGTGCCAGCAGCTTAGACTCCCCCTACGAGCAGTACTTC.

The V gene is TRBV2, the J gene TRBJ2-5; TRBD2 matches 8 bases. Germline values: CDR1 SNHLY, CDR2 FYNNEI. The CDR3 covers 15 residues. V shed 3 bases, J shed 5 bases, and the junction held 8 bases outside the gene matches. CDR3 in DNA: TGTGCCAGCAGTGAGACCAGCGGGAGCGGGGAGACCCAGTACTTC. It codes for CASSETSGSGETQYF.